The 8 T cell receptor beta chains given below trace back to one sample, sequenced in a study of tumor T cells in aggressive B-cell lymphoma. Some clones are missing from TCRdb's copy, which holds only in-frame ones; the method was immunoSEQ multiplex PCR. The table records around 4,200 clones, roughly 87% of them present only once. The sequenced sample was tumor tissue. Receptors originate from an adult with diffuse large B cell lymphoma.

This clone was recorded a few times. The gene calls are TRBV11-2 and TRBJ2-5, with TRBD1 as a possible D gene (5 bases). Germline V gene data show CDR1 as SGHAT and CDR2 as FQNNGV. The V gene lost 0 bases and the J gene lost 5 bases, with 7 bases spanning the gap. This CDR3 has 13 residues. This CDR3 reads CASSLETAETQYF. The CDR3 DNA is TGTGCCAGCAGCTTAGAGACAGCCGAGACCCAGTACTTC. The full variable domain, in which reference TRBV11-2 and TRBJ2-5 provide the parts outside the CDR3, is EAGVAQSPRYKIIEKRQSVAFWCNPISGHATLYWYQQILGQGPKLLIQFQNNGVVDDSQLPKDRFSAERLKGVDSTLKIQPAKLEDSAVYLCASSLETAETQYFGPGTRLLVL.

The CDR3 here is CASSLEQGRNEQFF. The CDR3 region has the DNA TGTGCCAGCAGCTTAGAACAGGGACGAAATGAGCAGTTCTTC. V is TRBV7-9 and J is TRBJ2-1, with TRBD1 as a possible D gene (6 bases). CDR3 length: 14 residues. Looked up from germline, CDR1 is SEHNR and CDR2 is FQNEAQ (reference sequence). Trimming pared 1 base from V and 7 bases from J, leaving 11 bases between.

J is TRBJ2-3 and V is TRBV9, with TRBD1 matching over 7 bases. J was trimmed by 2 bases and V by 4 bases; bases with no gene match: 13. The CDR3 is 17 amino acids. Germline CDR1 is SGDLS and CDR2 is YYNGEE. The CDR3 DNA reads as TGTGCCAGCAGCCTAACCACGACAGGGTTCGACACAGATACGCAGTATTTT. The encoded protein is CASSLTTTGFDTDTQYF.

The chain couples TRBV28 to TRBJ1-6; D gene uncertain. Germline V gives CDR1 MDHEN, CDR2 SYDVKM. This CDR3 comprises 14 residues. Trimming pared 2 bases from V and 6 bases from J, leaving 8 bases between. Here the CDR3 reads CASSLVQSNSPLHF. In nucleotides, the CDR3 is TGTGCCAGCAGTTTAGTACAGAGTAATTCACCCCTCCACTTT.

This clone was seen more than once but under ten times. Its ends do not fully match the called genes, so a read error is possible. This chain joins TRBV5-1 and TRBJ2-5, with D perhaps matching TRBD1 (6 bases). The CDR3 totals 13 residues. Germline V CDR1 and CDR2: SGHRS, YFSETQ. The CDR3 nucleotides are TGCGCCAGCAGCTCCGTAGAGGGTGGGGGCCCTGACTTC. This translates into CASSSVEGGGPDF.

CDR3 protein: CASSLRLDSGVNEQFF. The CDR3 region has the DNA TGCGCCAGCAGCTTGAGGTTGGATAGCGGGGTGAATGAGCAGTTCTTC. The gene calls are TRBV5-1 and TRBJ2-1; 8 positions match TRBD2. After removal of 1 base from V and 7 bases from J, the junction contained 10 bases not matched to a gene. The CDR3 runs 16 residues. Germline V gene data show CDR1 as SGHRS and CDR2 as YFSETQ.

This clone was observed a handful of times. The chain combines TRBV6-1 with TRBJ1-1, with D unclear. V lost 5 bases and J 1 base, leaving 11 bases between the germline ends. The CDR3 has 14 residues. Germline V gene data show CDR1 as MNHNS and CDR2 as SASEGT. CDR3 DNA: TGTGCCAGCAGTACTGCTCTGTCGAACACTGAAGCTTTCTTT. It translates to CASSTALSNTEAFF.

The V gene is TRBV28, the J gene TRBJ1-1, with 7 bases fitting TRBD1. Germline V gene data show CDR1 as MDHEN and CDR2 as SYDVKM. The CDR3 runs 14 residues. V shed 5 bases, J shed 1 base, and the junction held 4 bases outside the gene matches. The CDR3 DNA follows: TGTGCCAGCAGTCAACAGGGGTGGAACACTGAAGCTTTCTTT. Amino acid sequence: CASSQQGWNTEAFF.